The 2 T cell receptor beta chains presented below share a single source sample, sequenced in a study of blood T cell repertoires in COVID-19. Sequencing used immunoSEQ multiplex PCR; TCRdb keeps in-frame clones, though not all of them. In the table there are 230,000 or so clones, 90% of which are singletons. The specimen was peripheral blood. These TCRs come from a woman aged 55-69 years with COVID-19, enrolled during active disease.

This clone was counted once. The chain is built from TRBV30 and TRBJ1-4; 7 bases are shared with TRBD1. Germline loops: CDR1 GTSNPN, CDR2 SVGIG (reference sequence). The CDR3 covers 15 residues. Germline trimming cut 0 bases from V and 0 bases from J; bases unmatched to any gene: 1. The CDR3 region has the DNA TGTGCCTGGAGTGTAGGGGGCGCAACTAATGAAAAACTGTTTTTT. Translating gives CAWSVGGATNEKLFF.

This clone was counted once. The chain combines TRBV21-1 with TRBJ1-1; TRBD1 was called by the table and not checked on the DNA. TRBV21-1 is noted as a pseudogene. The length of the CDR3 is 16 residues. This CDR3 is CASSKGAGAPSTEAFF. CDR3 DNA: TGTGCCAGCAGCAAAGGTGCAGGTGCCCCCAGCACTGAAGCTTTCTTT.